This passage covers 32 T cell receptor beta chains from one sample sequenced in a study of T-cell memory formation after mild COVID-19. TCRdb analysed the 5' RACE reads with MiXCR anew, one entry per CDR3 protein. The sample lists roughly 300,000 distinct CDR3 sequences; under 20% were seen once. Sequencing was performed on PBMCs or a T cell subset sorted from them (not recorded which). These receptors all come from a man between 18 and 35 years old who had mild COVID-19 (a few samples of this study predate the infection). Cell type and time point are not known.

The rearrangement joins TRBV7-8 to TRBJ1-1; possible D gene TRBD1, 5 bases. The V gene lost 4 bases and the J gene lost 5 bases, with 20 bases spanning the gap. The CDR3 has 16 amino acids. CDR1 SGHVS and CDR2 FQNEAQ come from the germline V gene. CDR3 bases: TGTGCCAGCAGCTCCCCTCGGGTCAGGGTGAGGACTGAAGCTTTCTTT. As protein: CASSSPRVRVRTEAFF. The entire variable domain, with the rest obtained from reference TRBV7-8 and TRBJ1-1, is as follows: GAGVSQSPRYKVAKRGQDVALRCDPISGHVSLFWYQQALGQGPEFLTYFQNEAQLDKSGLPSDRFFAERPEGSVSTLKIQRTQQEDSAVYLCASSSPRVRVRTEAFFGQGTRLTVV.

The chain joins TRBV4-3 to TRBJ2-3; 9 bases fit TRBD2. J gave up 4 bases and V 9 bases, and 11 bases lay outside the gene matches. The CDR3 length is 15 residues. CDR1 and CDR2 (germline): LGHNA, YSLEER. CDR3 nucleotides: TGCGCCAGTCAAGCGTCAGCGGGGGGAGCAGATACGCAGTATTTT. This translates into CASQASAGGADTQYF.

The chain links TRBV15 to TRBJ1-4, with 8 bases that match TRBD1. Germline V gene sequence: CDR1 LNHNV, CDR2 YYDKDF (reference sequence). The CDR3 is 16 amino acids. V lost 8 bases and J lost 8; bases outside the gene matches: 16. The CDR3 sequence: CATRTGSAFWKEKLFF. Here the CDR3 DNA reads TGTGCCACCCGGACAGGGTCGGCTTTCTGGAAGGAAAAACTGTTTTTT.

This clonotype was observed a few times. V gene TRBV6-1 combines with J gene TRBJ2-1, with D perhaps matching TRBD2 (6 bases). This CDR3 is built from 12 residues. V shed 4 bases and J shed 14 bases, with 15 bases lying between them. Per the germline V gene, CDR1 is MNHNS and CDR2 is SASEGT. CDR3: CASSGTPSGEFF. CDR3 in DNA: TGTGCCAGCAGTGGGACTCCATCGGGGGAGTTCTTC.

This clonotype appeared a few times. The CDR3 reads CASSYGTGIGYTF. CDR3 DNA: TGTGCCAGCAGCTACGGGACAGGGATCGGCTACACCTTC. The chain is built from TRBV3-1 and TRBJ1-2; the match to TRBD1 covers 9 bases. J gave up 8 bases and V 5 bases, and 6 bases lay outside the gene matches. Germline V gene data show CDR1 as LGHDT and CDR2 as YNNKEL (reference sequence). The CDR3 sequence is 13 residues long.

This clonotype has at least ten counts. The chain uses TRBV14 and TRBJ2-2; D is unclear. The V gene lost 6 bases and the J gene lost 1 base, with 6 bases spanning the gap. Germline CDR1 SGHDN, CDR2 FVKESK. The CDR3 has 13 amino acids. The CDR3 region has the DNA TGTGCCAGCAGTATTCAGAACACCGGGGAGCTGTTTTTT. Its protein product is CASSIQNTGELFF.

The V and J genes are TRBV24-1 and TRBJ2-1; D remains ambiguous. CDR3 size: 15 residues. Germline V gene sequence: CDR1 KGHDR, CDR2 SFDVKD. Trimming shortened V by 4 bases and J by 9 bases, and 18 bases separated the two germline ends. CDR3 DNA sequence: TGTGCCACCAGTGACCGGTGGGTCCTAGGTGGTGAGCAGTTCTTC. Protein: CATSDRWVLGGEQFF.

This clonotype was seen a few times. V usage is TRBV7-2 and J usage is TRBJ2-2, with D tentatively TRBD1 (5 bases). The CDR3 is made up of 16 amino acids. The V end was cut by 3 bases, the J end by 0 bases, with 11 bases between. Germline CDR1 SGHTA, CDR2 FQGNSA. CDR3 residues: CASSFRQPANTGELFF. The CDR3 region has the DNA TGTGCCAGCAGCTTTAGACAGCCTGCGAACACCGGGGAGCTGTTTTTT. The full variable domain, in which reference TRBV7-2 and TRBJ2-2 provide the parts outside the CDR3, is GAGVSQSPSNKVTEKGKDVELRCDPISGHTALYWYRQSLGQGLEFLIYFQGNSAPDKSGLPSDRFSAERTGGSVSTLTIQRTQQEDSAVYLCASSFRQPANTGELFFGEGSRLTVL.

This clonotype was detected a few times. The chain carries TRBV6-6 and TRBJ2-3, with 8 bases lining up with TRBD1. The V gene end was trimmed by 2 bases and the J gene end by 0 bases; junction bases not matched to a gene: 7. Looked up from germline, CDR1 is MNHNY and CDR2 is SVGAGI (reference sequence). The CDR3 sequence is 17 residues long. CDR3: CASSYRDRPFSTDTQYF. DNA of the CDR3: TGTGCCAGCAGTTACCGGGACAGGCCCTTCAGCACAGATACGCAGTATTTT.

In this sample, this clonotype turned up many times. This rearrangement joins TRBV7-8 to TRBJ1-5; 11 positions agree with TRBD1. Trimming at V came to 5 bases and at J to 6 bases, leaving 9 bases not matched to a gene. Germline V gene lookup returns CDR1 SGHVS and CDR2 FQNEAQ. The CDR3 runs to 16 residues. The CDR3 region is CASSPFGQGAIQPQHF. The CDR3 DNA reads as TGTGCCAGCAGCCCCTTTGGACAGGGGGCGATTCAGCCCCAGCATTTT.

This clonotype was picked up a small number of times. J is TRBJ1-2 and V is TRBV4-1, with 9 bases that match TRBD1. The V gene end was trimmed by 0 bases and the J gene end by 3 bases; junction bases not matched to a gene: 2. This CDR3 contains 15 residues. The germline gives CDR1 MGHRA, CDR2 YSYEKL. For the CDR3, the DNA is TGCGCCAGCAGCCAAGAAGGGACAGGGCACTATGGCTACACCTTC. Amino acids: CASSQEGTGHYGYTF.

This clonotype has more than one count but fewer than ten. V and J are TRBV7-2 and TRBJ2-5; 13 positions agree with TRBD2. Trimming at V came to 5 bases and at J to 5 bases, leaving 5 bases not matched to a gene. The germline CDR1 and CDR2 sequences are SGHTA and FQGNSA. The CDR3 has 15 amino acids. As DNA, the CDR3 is TGTGCCAGCAGCGCCGGACTAGCGGGGGAGGAGACCCAGTACTTC. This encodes CASSAGLAGEETQYF.

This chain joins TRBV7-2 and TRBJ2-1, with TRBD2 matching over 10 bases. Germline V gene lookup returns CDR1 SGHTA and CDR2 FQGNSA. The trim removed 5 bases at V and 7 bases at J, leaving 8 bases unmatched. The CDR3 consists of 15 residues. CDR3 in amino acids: CASSPAGGGRNEQFF. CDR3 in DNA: TGTGCCAGCAGCCCAGCGGGGGGGGGAAGGAATGAGCAGTTCTTC.

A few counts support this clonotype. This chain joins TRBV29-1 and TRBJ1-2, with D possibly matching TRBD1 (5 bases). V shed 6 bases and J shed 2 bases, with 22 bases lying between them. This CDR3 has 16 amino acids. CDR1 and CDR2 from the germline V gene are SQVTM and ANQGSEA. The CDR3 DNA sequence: TGCAGCGTCACGCCGGCCCCATCCCGGGGGAACTATGGCTACACCTTC. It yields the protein CSVTPAPSRGNYGYTF.

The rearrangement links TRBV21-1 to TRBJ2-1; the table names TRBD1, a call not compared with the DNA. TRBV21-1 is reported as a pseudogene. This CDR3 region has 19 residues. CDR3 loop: CASSKVLLDGGLFYNEQFF. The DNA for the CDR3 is TGTGCCAGCAGCAAAGTCCTCCTCGACGGGGGCCTCTTCTACAATGAGCAGTTCTTC.

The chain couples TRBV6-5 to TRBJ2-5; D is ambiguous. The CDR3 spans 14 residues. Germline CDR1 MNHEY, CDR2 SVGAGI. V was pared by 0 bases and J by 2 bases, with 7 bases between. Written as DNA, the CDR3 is TGTGCCAGCAGTTACTCTGGGCAGCAAGAGACCCAGTACTTC. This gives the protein CASSYSGQQETQYF.

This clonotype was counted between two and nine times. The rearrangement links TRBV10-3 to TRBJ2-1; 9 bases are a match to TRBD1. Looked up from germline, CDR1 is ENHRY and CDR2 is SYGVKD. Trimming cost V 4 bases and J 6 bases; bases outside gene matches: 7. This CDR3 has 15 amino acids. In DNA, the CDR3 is TGTGCCATCAGTGGCGGGACAGGGAAGAGCAATGAGCAGTTCTTC. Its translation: CAISGGTGKSNEQFF.

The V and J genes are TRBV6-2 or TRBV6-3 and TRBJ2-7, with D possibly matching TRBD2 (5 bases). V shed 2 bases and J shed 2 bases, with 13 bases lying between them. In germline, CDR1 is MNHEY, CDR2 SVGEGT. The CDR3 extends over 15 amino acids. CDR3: CASSYGASRAYEQYV. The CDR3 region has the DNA TGTGCCAGCAGTTACGGAGCTAGCCGGGCCTACGAGCAGTACGTC.

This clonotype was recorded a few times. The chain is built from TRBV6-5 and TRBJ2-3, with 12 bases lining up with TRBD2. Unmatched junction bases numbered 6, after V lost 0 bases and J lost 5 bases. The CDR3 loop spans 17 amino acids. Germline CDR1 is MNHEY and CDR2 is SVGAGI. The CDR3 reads CASSYSTSGGRGDTQYF. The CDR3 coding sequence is TGTGCCAGCAGTTACTCCACTAGCGGGGGGCGTGGAGATACGCAGTATTTT.

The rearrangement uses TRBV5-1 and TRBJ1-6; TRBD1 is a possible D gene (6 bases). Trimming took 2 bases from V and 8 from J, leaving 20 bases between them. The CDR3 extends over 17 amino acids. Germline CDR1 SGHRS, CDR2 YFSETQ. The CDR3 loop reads CASSFWGLTGTYSPLHF. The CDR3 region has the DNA TGCGCCAGCAGCTTTTGGGGGTTGACAGGAACCTATTCACCCCTCCACTTT.

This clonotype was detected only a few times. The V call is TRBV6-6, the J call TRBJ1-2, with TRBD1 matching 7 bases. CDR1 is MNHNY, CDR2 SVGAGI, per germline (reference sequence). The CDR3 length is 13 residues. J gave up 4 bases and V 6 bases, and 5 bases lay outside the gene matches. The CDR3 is CASSPGTVYGYTF. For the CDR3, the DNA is TGTGCCAGCAGCCCCGGGACAGTCTATGGCTACACCTTC.

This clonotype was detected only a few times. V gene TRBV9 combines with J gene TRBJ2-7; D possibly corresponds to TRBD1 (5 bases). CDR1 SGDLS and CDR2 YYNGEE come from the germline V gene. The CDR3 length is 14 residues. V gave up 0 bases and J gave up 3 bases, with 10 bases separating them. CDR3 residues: CASSVDGQNYEQYF. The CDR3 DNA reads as TGTGCCAGCAGCGTAGACGGACAAAACTACGAGCAGTACTTC.

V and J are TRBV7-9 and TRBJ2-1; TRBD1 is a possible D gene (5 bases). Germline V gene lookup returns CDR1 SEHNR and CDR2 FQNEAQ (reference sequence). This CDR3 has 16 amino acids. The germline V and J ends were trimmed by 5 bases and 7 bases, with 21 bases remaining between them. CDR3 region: CASSRVGQGRGNEQFF. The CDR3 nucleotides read TGTGCCAGCAGCAGGGTTGGGCAGGGCCGAGGAAATGAGCAGTTCTTC.

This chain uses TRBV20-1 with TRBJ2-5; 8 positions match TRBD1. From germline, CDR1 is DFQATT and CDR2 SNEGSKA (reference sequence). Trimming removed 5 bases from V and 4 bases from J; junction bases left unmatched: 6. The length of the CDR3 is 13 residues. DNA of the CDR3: TGCAGTGCTCAGGGGGCCGGTAGAGAGACCCAGTACTTC. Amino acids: CSAQGAGRETQYF.

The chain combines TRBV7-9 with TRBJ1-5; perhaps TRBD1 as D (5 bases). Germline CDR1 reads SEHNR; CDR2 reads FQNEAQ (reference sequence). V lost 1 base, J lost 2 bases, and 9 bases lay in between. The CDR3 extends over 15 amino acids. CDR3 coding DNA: TGTGCCAGCAGCTTAGAGGGGCTGGGCAATCAGCCCCAGCATTTT. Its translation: CASSLEGLGNQPQHF.

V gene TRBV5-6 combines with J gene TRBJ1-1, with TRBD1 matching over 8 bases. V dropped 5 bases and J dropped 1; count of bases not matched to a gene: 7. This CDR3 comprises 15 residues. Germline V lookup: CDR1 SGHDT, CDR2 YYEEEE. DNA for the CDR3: TGTGCCAGCAGAGACAGGGGCCGGGGGAACACTGAAGCTTTCTTT. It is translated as CASRDRGRGNTEAFF.

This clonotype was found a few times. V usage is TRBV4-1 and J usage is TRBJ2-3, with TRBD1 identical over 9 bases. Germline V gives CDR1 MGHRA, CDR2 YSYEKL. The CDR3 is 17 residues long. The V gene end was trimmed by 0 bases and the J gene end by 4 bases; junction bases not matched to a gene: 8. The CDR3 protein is CASSQDTGQGIPDTQYF. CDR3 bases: TGCGCCAGCAGCCAAGATACGGGACAGGGTATCCCAGATACGCAGTATTTT.

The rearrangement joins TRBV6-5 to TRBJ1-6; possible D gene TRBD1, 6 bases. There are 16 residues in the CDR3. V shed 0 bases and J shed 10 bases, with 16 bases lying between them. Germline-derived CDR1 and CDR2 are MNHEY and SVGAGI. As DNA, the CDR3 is TGTGCCAGCAGTTACTCGGGGGCAGGGATTGGGTCACCCCTCCACTTT. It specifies CASSYSGAGIGSPLHF.

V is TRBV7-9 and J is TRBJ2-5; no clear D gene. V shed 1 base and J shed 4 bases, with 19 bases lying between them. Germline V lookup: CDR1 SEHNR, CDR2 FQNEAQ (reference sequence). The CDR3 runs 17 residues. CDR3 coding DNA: TGTGCCAGCAGCTTAGGAGGAGAGCCCCTCGTTTTAGAGACCCAGTACTTC. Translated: CASSLGGEPLVLETQYF.

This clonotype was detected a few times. CDR3 region: CASSFGQGDTYEQYF. The DNA of the CDR3 is TGTGCCAGCAGCTTCGGACAGGGAGATACCTACGAGCAGTACTTC. V usage is TRBV7-7 and J usage is TRBJ2-7, with 8 bases that match TRBD1. The CDR3 covers 15 residues. Germline V lookup: CDR1 SSHAT, CDR2 FNYEAQ (reference sequence). Losses at the gene ends were 3 bases for V and 2 bases for J; bases not matched to a gene: 6.

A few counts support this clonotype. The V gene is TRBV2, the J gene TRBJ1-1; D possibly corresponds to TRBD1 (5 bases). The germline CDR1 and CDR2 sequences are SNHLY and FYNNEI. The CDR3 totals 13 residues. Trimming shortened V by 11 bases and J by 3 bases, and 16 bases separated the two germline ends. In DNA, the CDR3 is TGTGCCGGCGGGGCGGAGAGGGACACTGAAGCTTTCTTT. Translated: CAGGAERDTEAFF.

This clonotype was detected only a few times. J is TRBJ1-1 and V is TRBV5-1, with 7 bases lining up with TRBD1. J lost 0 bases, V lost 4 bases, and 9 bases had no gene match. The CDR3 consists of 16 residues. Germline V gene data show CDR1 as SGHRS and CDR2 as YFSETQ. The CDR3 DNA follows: TGCGCCAGCAGCCTTTATGGGACAGTAATGAACACTGAAGCTTTCTTT. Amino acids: CASSLYGTVMNTEAFF.